This T cell receptor (beta chain) was obtained from a study of blood T cell repertoires in COVID-19. The germline V gene encodes CDR1 SGHRS and CDR2 YFSETQ. V lost 5 bases, J lost 3 bases, and 17 bases lay in between. The CDR3 sequence is 15 residues long. This clone was observed once. The protocol was immunoSEQ multiplex PCR, while the TCRdb copy is restricted to in-frame clones and leaves out a portion. The profile shows approximately 200,000 clones, around 79% of them singletons. This clonotype was obtained from a woman aged 40 to 50 with COVID-19, enrolled during active disease. What was sequenced was peripheral blood. This chain links TRBV5-1 with TRBJ2-5; D gene uncertain. CDR3: CASSPASLTKETQYF. As DNA, the CDR3 is TGCGCCAGCAGTCCCGCCAGCCTCACTAAAGAGACCCAGTACTTC.